The clone carrying this T cell receptor beta chain was counted between two and nine times. These data originate in a study of blood T cell repertoires in COVID-19. Study-wide context: The study drew acute and convalescent COVID-19 samples from the United States, Italy and Spain.

This table comes from immunoSEQ multiplex PCR, and its TCRdb copy is limited to in-frame clones, with some not included. The sample consists of about 350,000 clones, 87% of them appearing once. This CDR3 contains 13 residues. Looked up from germline, CDR1 is KGHSH and CDR2 is LQKENI. V lost 5 bases, J lost 15 bases, and 9 bases stayed unmatched. The rearrangement joins TRBV18 to TRBJ2-1; 11 bases agree with TRBD2. The TCR was taken from a woman between 45 and 65 years old with COVID-19, enrolled during active disease. The sequenced material came from peripheral blood. The CDR3 region is CASSALAGASPFF. The CDR3 nucleotides are TGTGCCAGCTCAGCACTAGCGGGAGCTTCGCCGTTCTTC.